The 22 T cell receptor beta chains below all came from one sample that was sequenced in a study of cytomegalovirus exposure and HLA in healthy donors. Data came from immunoSEQ multiplex PCR; TCRdb stores just in-frame clones and leaves some out. The table lists more than 300,000 clones, about nine tenths of them singletons. The sample consisted of PBMCs. These receptors originate from a young woman in good health and CMV-seronegative.

The chain combines TRBV6-1 with TRBJ2-2, with D possibly TRBD2 on 6 matching bases. The V end was cut by 6 bases, the J end by 5 bases, with 13 bases between. This CDR3 is 14 amino acids long. Germline values: CDR1 MNHNS, CDR2 SASEGT. The chain's CDR3 is CASRGTPGTGELFF. The CDR3 DNA is TGTGCCAGCAGGGGGACTCCGGGAACCGGGGAGCTGTTTTTT.

This rearrangement joins TRBV7-9 to TRBJ1-2; D gene unclear. The CDR3 length is 14 residues. The V end was cut by 1 base, the J end by 2 bases, with 8 bases between. The germline gives CDR1 SEHNR, CDR2 FQNEAQ (reference sequence). This CDR3 is CASSLVAVNYGYTF. CDR3 nucleotide sequence: TGTGCCAGCAGCTTAGTGGCAGTAAACTATGGCTACACCTTC.

In nucleotides, the CDR3 is TGTGCCAGCAACTCCGAACTCTTAGCCGGGGAGCTGTTTTTT. This sequence encodes CASNSELLAGELFF. This chain joins TRBV7-6 and TRBJ2-2; D gene unclear. CDR1 is SGHVS and CDR2 is FNYEAQ in the germline V gene. CDR3 length: 14 residues. V lost 7 bases to trimming and J lost 6 bases, with 15 bases between them.

The rearrangement uses TRBV7-6 and TRBJ2-1, with 16 bases aligning to TRBD2. J lost 0 bases, V lost 4 bases, and 12 bases had no gene match. The CDR3 covers 21 residues. Germline V lookup: CDR1 SGHVS, CDR2 FNYEAQ. CDR3 amino acids: CASSWVKGLAGGGSSYNEQFF. CDR3 DNA sequence: TGTGCCAGCAGCTGGGTAAAGGGACTAGCGGGAGGGGGAAGCTCCTACAATGAGCAGTTCTTC.

The chain carries TRBV7-2 and TRBJ2-1; 7 bases match TRBD2. V trimming: 0 bases; J trimming: 2 bases; junction bases outside the gene matches: 4. The CDR3 is 16 residues long. Germline V gives CDR1 SGHTA, CDR2 FQGNSA. The CDR3 spells CASSLAPTSAYNEQFF. Here the CDR3 DNA reads TGTGCCAGCAGCTTAGCGCCCACTAGCGCCTACAATGAGCAGTTCTTC. The entire variable domain, with the rest obtained from reference TRBV7-2 and TRBJ2-1, is as follows: GAGVSQSPSNKVTEKGKDVELRCDPISGHTALYWYRQSLGQGLEFLIYFQGNSAPDKSGLPSDRFSAERTGGSVSTLTIQRTQQEDSAVYLCASSLAPTSAYNEQFFGPGTRLTVL.

The V and J genes are TRBV4-1 and TRBJ1-2; D may be TRBD1 (5 bases). CDR1 MGHRA and CDR2 YSYEKL come from the germline V gene. The CDR3 extends over 13 amino acids. Deletions cut 5 bases from V and 3 bases from J, with 10 bases between. The DNA for the CDR3 is TGCGCCAGCAGCTCATCCAGGGACTATGGCTACACCTTC. Residues: CASSSSRDYGYTF.

The CDR3 here is CSVEDLPQETQYF. The CDR3 nucleotides are TGCAGCGTTGAAGATCTTCCTCAAGAGACCCAGTACTTC. The rearrangement links TRBV29-1 to TRBJ2-5; D remains ambiguous. The germline V gene has CDR1 SQVTM and CDR2 ANQGSEA. Trimming took 0 bases from V and 2 from J, leaving 7 bases between them. CDR3 length equals 13 residues.

The rearrangement uses TRBV28 and TRBJ1-5, with TRBD1 identical over 7 bases. The germline V gene encodes CDR1 MDHEN and CDR2 SYDVKM. The CDR3 extends over 15 amino acids. Unmatched junction bases numbered 8, after V lost 7 bases and J lost 2 bases. In nucleotides, the CDR3 is TGTGCCAGCACCACAGACAGGGAGGGCAATCAGCCCCAGCATTTT. Its protein is CASTTDREGNQPQHF.

The V call is TRBV6-5, the J call TRBJ1-2; no firm D call. The CDR3 contains 15 residues. Per the germline V gene, CDR1 is MNHEY and CDR2 is SVGAGI. The V gene lost 2 bases and the J gene lost 1 base, with 11 bases spanning the gap. CDR3 coding DNA: TGTGCCAGCAGTTACGGCAGGCCCCTTAACTATGGCTACACCTTC. It codes for CASSYGRPLNYGYTF.

The sample holds one count of this clone. This chain's CDR3 is CATSREEFGNQPQHF. CDR3 DNA sequence: TGTGCCACCAGCAGAGAGGAGTTTGGCAATCAGCCCCAGCATTTT. The rearrangement links TRBV15 to TRBJ1-5; D remains unclear. Germline lookup yields CDR1 LNHNV and CDR2 YYDKDF (reference sequence). The germline V and J ends were trimmed by 0 bases and 2 bases, with 8 bases remaining between them. This CDR3 spans 15 amino acids.

The J gene is TRBJ1-1, the V gene TRBV10-3, with 11 nucleotides matching TRBD1. This CDR3 spans 15 amino acids. V lost 3 bases to trimming and J lost 6 bases; unmatched junction nucleotides: 6. Germline values: CDR1 ENHRY, CDR2 SYGVKD. CDR3 DNA: TGTGCCATCAGTGATCGGACAGGGGGCTTCGCTGAAGCTTTCTTT. Protein sequence: CAISDRTGGFAEAFF.

The chain couples TRBV11-3 to TRBJ2-3; D might be TRBD2 (5 bases). The CDR3 sequence is 15 residues long. Germline V lookup: CDR1 SGHNT, CDR2 YENEEA. V shed 1 base and J shed 6 bases, with 14 bases lying between them. The CDR3 DNA sequence: TGTGCCAGCAGCTTAGGGTCGGCGGGCCTGGATACGCAGTATTTT. It encodes CASSLGSAGLDTQYF.

The gene calls are TRBV10-2 and TRBJ2-1, with 9 bases aligning to TRBD2. V was clipped by 3 bases and J by 5 bases; unmatched bases: 8. The CDR3 sequence is 16 residues long. Germline-derived CDR1 and CDR2 are WSHSY and SAAADI. In nucleotides, the CDR3 is TGCGCCAGCAGTGATGTAGCGGGAGACGTGAACAATGAGCAGTTCTTC. As protein: CASSDVAGDVNNEQFF.

The chain is built from TRBV6-6 and TRBJ1-3; D is possibly TRBD1 (6 bases). This CDR3 comprises 15 residues. V lost 2 bases to trimming and J lost 2 bases, with 10 bases between them. Germline-derived CDR1 and CDR2 are MNHNY and SVGAGI (reference sequence). This chain's CDR3 is CASSYPGDAGNTIYF. DNA of the CDR3: TGTGCCAGCAGTTACCCAGGGGACGCTGGAAACACCATATATTTT.

The rearrangement links TRBV4-1 to TRBJ1-1, with a weak D call TRBD1 (5 bases). CDR3 length equals 12 residues. Trimming took 4 bases from V and 7 from J, leaving 10 bases between them. Germline assignment: CDR1 MGHRA and CDR2 YSYEKL. In nucleotides, the CDR3 is TGCGCCAGCAGCCGGGACGGGGGTGAAGCTTTCTTT. Its translation is CASSRDGGEAFF.

This chain links TRBV7-2 with TRBJ2-2; 8 positions agree with TRBD1. CDR3 size: 16 residues. The junction had 10 bases not matched to a gene; V was cut back by 3 bases and J by 7 bases. CDR1 is SGHTA, CDR2 FQGNSA, per germline. The CDR3 DNA sequence: TGTGCCAGCAGCTTGGGAGACAGGGGTCTTTTCGGGGAGCTGTTTTTT. It yields the protein CASSLGDRGLFGELFF.

The chain joins TRBV27 to TRBJ2-3; no clear D gene. Trimming pared 7 bases from V and 4 bases from J, leaving 18 bases between. Germline values: CDR1 MNHEY, CDR2 SMNVEV (reference sequence). The CDR3 runs to 15 residues. This CDR3 is CASTPTGLLADTQYF. The CDR3 region has the DNA TGTGCCAGCACCCCGACCGGGTTGTTAGCAGATACGCAGTATTTT.

This clone was seen just once. The chain uses TRBV6-5 and TRBJ1-2; D ambiguous. V was cut by 2 bases and J by 2 bases, with 6 bases left in between. The CDR3 runs 13 residues. Germline V gives CDR1 MNHEY, CDR2 SVGAGI. The CDR3 region has the DNA TGTGCCAGCAGTTACAGAGAGAACTATGGCTACACCTTC. This encodes CASSYRENYGYTF.

This chain links TRBV4-1 with TRBJ2-5; possible D gene TRBD1, 5 bases. The germline CDR1 and CDR2 sequences are MGHRA and YSYEKL. The CDR3 has 15 amino acids. The V gene lost 4 bases and the J gene lost 4 bases, with 16 bases spanning the gap. CDR3 nucleotide sequence: TGCGCCAGCAGCCCTGGGGCAGGGTTGGGAGAGACCCAGTACTTC. This gives the protein CASSPGAGLGETQYF.

This clone has just one count. V and J are TRBV6-5 and TRBJ2-7; D might be TRBD2 (5 bases). V was clipped by 4 bases and J by 3 bases, with 10 bases between them. CDR1 is MNHEY and CDR2 is SVGAGI in the germline V gene. The CDR3 totals 13 residues. The CDR3 DNA reads as TGTGCCAGCAGTTCCGGAAGCGGCTACGAGCAGTACTTC. It specifies CASSSGSGYEQYF.

This CDR3 is CASTVGYEQFF. The DNA for the CDR3 is TGTGCCAGCACCGTCGGGTATGAGCAGTTCTTC. The J gene is TRBJ2-1, the V gene TRBV7-2; D ambiguous. In germline, CDR1 is SGHTA, CDR2 FQGNSA. CDR3 length: 11 amino acids. Trimming took off 7 bases at V and 8 bases at J, with 9 bases between the two ends.

V usage is TRBV7-6 and J usage is TRBJ2-1; 11 bases line up with TRBD2. The CDR3 spans 15 residues. The germline V gene has CDR1 SGHVS and CDR2 FNYEAQ. J lost 4 bases, V lost 6 bases, and 5 bases had no gene match. The CDR3 DNA reads as TGTGCCAGCAGAAGCGGGACTAGCGGTTACAATGAGCAGTTCTTC. Translated, it gives CASRSGTSGYNEQFF.